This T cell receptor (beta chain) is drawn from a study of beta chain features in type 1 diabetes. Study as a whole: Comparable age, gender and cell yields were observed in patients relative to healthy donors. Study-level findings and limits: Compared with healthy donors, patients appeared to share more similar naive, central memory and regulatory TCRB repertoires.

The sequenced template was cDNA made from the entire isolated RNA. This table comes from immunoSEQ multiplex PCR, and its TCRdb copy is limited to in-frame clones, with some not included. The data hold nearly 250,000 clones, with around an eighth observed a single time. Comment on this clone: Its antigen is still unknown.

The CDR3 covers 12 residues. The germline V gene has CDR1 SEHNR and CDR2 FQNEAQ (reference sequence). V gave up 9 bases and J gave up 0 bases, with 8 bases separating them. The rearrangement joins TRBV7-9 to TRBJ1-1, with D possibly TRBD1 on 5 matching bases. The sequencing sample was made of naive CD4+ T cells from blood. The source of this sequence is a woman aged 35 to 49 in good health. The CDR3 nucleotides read TGTGCCAGTTCAGGGATGAACACTGAAGCTTTCTTT. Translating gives CASSGMNTEAFF.